Reported below is one T cell receptor (beta chain). Its specificity is unknown. Vbeta (60) and Jbeta (13) primers were used in the PCR. Sequencing used immunoSEQ multiplex PCR; TCRdb keeps in-frame clones, though not all of them. The sample comprises under 200,000 clones, around 69% of which are singletons, and 2.5% to 3% rests with the top ten. This record belongs to a study of cytomegalovirus exposure and HLA in healthy donors. At the level of the study: In terms of ancestry, the Caucasian-associated cluster contained about 80% of the 398 genotyped donors. General study results and limits: Follow-up analysis found HLA locus-dependent TCR association rates, highest for DRB1 and lowest for HLA-C. About 87% or about 30% of the time was how often most TCR beta V segments were productive, according to an earlier analysis. Cytomegalovirus association was listed for around 180 TCR beta chains.

The sequenced sample was PBMCs. The sequence was collected from a woman in her twenties or thirties in good health and CMV-seronegative.

CDR3 protein: CASSPTGGGNEQYF. DNA for the CDR3: TGTGCCAGCAGTCCAACAGGGGGAGGCAACGAGCAGTACTTC. The genes are TRBV6-5 and TRBJ2-7, with 8 bases identical to TRBD1. The CDR3 contains 14 residues. J lost 5 bases, V lost 5 bases, and 8 bases had no gene match. In germline, CDR1 is MNHEY, CDR2 SVGAGI.